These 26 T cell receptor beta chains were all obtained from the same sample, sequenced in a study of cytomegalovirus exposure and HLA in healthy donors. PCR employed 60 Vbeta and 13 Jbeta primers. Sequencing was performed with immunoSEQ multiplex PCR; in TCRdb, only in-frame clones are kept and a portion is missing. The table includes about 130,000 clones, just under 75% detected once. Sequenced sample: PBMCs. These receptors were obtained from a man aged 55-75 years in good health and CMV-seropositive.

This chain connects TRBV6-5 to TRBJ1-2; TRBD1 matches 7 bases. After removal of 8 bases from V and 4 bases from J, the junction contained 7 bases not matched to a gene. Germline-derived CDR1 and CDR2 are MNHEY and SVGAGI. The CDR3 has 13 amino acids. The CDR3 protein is CASGKGGGYGYTF. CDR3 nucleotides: TGTGCCAGCGGCAAAGGGGGCGGCTATGGCTACACCTTC.

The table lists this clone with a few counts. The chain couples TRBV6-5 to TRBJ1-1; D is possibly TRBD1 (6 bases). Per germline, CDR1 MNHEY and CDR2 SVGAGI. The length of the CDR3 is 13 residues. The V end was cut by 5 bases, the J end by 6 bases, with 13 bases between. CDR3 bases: TGTGCCAGCAGTCACGCCACAGGGCCTGAAGCTTTCTTT. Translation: CASSHATGPEAFF.

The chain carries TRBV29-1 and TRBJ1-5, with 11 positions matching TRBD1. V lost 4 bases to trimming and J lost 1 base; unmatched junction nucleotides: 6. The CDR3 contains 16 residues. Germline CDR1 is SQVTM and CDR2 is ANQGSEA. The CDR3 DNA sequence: TGCAGCGTTGCGAATGGGACAGGGGGGAGCAATCAGCCCCAGCATTTT. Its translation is CSVANGTGGSNQPQHF.

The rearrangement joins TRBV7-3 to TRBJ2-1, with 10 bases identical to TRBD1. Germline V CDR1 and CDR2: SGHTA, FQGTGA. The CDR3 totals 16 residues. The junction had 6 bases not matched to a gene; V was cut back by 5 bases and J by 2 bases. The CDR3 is CASSASGTGAYNEQFF. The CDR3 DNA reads TGTGCCAGCAGCGCATCCGGGACAGGGGCCTACAATGAGCAGTTCTTC.

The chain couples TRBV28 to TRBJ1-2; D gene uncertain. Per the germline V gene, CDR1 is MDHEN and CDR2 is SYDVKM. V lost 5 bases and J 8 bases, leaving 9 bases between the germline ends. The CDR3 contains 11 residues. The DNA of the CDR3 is TGTGCCAGCAGTCCGAGGAGGGGCTACACCTTC. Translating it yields CASSPRRGYTF.

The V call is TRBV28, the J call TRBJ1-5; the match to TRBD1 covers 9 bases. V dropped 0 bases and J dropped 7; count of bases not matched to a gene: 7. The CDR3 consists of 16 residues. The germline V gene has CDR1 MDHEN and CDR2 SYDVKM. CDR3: CASSLWGTGRNQPQHF. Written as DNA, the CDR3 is TGTGCCAGCAGTTTATGGGGGACAGGGAGGAACCAGCCCCAGCATTTT. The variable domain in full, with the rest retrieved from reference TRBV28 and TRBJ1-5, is DVKVTQSSRYLVKRTGEKVFLECVQDMDHENMFWYRQDPGLGLRLIYFSYDVKMKEKGDIPEGYSVSREKKERFSLILESASTNQTSMYLCASSLWGTGRNQPQHFGDGTRLSIL.

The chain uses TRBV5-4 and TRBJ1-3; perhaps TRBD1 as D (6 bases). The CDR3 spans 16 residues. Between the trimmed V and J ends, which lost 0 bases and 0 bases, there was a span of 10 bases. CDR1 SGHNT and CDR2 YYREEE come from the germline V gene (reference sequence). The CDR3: CASSLVQGSSGNTIYF. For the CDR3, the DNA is TGTGCCAGCAGCTTGGTGCAGGGGAGCTCTGGAAACACCATATATTTT.

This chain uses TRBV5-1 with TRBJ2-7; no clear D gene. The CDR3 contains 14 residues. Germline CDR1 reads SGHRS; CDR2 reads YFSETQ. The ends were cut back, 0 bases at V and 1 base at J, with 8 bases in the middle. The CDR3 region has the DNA TGCGCCAGCAGCTTGGGCTGGCAGTCCTACGAGCAGTACTTC. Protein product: CASSLGWQSYEQYF.

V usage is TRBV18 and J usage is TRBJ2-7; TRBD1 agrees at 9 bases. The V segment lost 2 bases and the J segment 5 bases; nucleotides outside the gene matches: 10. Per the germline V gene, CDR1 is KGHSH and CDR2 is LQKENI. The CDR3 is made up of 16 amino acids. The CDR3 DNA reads TGTGCCAGCTCACCATCCGGGACAGGGACGAGCGACGAGCAGTACTTC. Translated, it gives CASSPSGTGTSDEQYF.

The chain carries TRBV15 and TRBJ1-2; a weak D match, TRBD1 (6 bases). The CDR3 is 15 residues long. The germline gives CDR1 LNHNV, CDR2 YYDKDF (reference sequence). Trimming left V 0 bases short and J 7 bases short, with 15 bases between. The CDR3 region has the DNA TGTGCCACCAGCAGAGATTTGGGGACAATTCGTGGCTACACCTTC. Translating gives CATSRDLGTIRGYTF.

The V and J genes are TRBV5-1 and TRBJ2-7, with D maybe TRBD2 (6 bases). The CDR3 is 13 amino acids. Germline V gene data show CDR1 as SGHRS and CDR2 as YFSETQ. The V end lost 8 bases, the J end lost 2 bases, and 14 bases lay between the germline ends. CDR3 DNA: TGCGCCAGTAGTGGATCGGGGGCCTACGAGCAGTACTTC. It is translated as CASSGSGAYEQYF.

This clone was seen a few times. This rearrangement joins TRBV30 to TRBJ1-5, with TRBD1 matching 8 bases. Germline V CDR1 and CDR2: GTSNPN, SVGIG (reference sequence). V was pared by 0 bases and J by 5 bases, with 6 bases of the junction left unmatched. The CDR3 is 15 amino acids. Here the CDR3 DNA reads TGTGCCTGGAGTGTACCCCAGGGGGCCCATCAGCCCCAGCATTTT. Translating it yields CAWSVPQGAHQPQHF. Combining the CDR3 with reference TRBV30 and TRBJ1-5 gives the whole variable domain SQTIHQWPATLVQPVGSPLSLECTVEGTSNPNLYWYRQAAGRGLQLLFYSVGIGQISSEVPQNLSASRPQDRQFILSSKKLLLSDSGFYLCAWSVPQGAHQPQHFGDGTRLSIL.

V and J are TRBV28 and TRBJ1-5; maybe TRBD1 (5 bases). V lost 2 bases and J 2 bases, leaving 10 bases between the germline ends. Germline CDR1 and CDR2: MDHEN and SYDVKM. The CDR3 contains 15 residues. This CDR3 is CASSLGGGGNQPQHF. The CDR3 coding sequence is TGTGCCAGCAGTTTAGGGGGAGGTGGCAATCAGCCCCAGCATTTT.

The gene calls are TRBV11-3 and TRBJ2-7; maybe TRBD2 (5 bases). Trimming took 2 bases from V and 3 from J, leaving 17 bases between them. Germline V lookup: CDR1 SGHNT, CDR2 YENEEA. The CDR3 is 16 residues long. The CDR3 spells CASSLRGNLGNYEQYF. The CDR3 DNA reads TGTGCCAGCAGCTTACGAGGGAATCTGGGAAACTACGAGCAGTACTTC.

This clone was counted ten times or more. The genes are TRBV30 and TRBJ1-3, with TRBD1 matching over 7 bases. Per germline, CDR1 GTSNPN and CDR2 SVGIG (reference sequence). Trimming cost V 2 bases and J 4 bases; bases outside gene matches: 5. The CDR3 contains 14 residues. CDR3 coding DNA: TGTGCCTGGAGTAAGGGACAGAGGGGAAACACCATATATTTT. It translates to CAWSKGQRGNTIYF.

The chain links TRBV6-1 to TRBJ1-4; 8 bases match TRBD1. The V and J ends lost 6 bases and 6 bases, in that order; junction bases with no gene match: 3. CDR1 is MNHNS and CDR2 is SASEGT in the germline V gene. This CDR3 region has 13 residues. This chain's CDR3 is CASSRGQDEKLFF. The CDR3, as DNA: TGTGCCAGCAGCAGGGGGCAGGATGAAAAACTGTTTTTT.

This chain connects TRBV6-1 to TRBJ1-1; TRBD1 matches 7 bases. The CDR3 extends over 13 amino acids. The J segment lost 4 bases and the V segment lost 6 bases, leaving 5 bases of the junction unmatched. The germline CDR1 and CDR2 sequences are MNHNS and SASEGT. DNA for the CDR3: TGTGCCAGCAGGACAGGGATGAGCACTGAAGCTTTCTTT. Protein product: CASRTGMSTEAFF.

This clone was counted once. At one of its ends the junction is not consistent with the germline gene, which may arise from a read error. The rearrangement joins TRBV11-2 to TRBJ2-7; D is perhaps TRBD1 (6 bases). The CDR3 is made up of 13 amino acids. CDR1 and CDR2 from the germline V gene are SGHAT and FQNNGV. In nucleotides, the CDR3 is TGTGCCAGCAGCCCTAGTCGGGGCAGGGGTTCGAACTTC. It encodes CASSPSRGRGSNF.

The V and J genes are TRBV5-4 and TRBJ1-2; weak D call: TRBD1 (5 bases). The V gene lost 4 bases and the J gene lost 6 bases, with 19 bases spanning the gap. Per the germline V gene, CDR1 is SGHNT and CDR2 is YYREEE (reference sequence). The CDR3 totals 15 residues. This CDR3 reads CASSPPPREGNGYTF. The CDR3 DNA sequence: TGTGCCAGCAGCCCTCCCCCCAGGGAGGGGAATGGCTACACCTTC. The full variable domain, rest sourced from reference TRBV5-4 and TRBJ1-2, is ETGVTQSPTHLIKTRGQQVTLRCSSQSGHNTVSWYQQALGQGPQFIFQYYREEENGRGNFPPRFSGLQFPNYSSELNVNALELDDSALYLCASSPPPREGNGYTFGSGTRLTVV.

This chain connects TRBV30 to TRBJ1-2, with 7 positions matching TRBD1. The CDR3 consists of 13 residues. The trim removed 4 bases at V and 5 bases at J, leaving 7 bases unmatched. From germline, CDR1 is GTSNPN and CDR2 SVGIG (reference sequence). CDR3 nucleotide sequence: TGTGCCTGGACTCGGGACAGACCTTATGGCTACACCTTC. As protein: CAWTRDRPYGYTF.

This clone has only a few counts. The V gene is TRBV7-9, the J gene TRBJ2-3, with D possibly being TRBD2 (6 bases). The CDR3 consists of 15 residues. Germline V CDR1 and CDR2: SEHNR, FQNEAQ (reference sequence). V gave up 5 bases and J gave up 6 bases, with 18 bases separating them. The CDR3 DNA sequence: TGTGCCAGCAGCCAAGGGACTTCCCTAGGGGATACGCAGTATTTT. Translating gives CASSQGTSLGDTQYF.

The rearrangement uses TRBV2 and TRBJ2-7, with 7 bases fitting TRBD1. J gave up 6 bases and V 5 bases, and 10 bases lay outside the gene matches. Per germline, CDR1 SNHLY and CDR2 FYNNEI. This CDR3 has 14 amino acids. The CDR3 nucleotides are TGTGCCAGCAGTCTGGGACAGTGGTTACGCGAGCAGTACTTC. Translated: CASSLGQWLREQYF. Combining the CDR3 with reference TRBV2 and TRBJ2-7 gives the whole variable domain EPEVTQTPSHQVTQMGQEVILRCVPISNHLYFYWYRQILGQKVEFLVSFYNNEISEKSEIFDDQFSVERPDGSNFTLKIRSTKLEDSAMYFCASSLGQWLREQYFGPGTRLTVT.

The DNA for the CDR3 is TGCGCCAGCTCTGACAGGGGGCTCAGCGGGGAGACCCAGTACTTC. As protein: CASSDRGLSGETQYF. J is TRBJ2-5 and V is TRBV5-1; 10 bases are shared with TRBD1. Looked up from germline, CDR1 is SGHRS and CDR2 is YFSETQ. The CDR3 covers 15 residues. V shed 7 bases, J shed 5 bases, and the junction held 11 bases outside the gene matches.

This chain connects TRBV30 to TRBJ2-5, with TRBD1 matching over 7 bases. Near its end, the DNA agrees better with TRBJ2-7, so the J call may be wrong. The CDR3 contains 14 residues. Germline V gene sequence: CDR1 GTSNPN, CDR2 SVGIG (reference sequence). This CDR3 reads CAWSVGQYLYEQYF. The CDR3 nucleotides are TGTGCCTGGAGTGTGGGACAGTATCTCTACGAGCAGTACTTC.

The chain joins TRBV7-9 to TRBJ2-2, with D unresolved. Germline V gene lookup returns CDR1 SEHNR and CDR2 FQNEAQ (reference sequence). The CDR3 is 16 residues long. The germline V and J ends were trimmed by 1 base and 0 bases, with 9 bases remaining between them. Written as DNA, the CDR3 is TGTGCCAGCAGCTTAGTCGTGGCCCCGAACACCGGGGAGCTGTTTTTT. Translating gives CASSLVVAPNTGELFF.

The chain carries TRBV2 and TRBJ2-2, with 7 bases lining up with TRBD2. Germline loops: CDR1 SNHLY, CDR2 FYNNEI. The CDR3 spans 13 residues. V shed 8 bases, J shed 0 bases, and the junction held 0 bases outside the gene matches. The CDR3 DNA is TGTGCCAGCGGGGGGGCGAACACCGGGGAGCTGTTTTTT. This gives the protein CASGGANTGELFF.